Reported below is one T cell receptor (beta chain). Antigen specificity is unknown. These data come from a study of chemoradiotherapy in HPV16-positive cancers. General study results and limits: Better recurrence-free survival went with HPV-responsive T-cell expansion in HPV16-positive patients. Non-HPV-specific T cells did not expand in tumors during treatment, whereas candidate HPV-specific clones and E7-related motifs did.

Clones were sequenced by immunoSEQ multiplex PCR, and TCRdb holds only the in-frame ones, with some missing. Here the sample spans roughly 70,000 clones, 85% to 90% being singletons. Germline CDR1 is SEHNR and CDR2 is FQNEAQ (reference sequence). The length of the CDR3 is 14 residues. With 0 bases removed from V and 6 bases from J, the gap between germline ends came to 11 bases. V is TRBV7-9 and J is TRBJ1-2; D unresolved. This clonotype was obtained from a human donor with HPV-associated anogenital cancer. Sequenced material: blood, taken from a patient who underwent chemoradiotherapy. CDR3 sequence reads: CASSLASFWNGYTF. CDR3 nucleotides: TGTGCCAGCAGCTTAGCCAGCTTCTGGAATGGCTACACCTTC.